This T cell receptor beta chain was profiled in a study of shared clonotypes between healthy human individuals. Broader study findings: Naive subsets typically showed greater estimated richness than memory subsets. With few donors, the genetic and exposure-history diversity represented was limited.

This clone was counted between two and nine times. Its antigen remains unknown. Trimming at V came to 6 bases and at J to 3 bases, leaving 4 bases not matched to a gene. This CDR3 is 13 amino acids long. Germline values: CDR1 SQVTM, CDR2 ANQGSEA. Sequencing was at deep level. Authors' data handling: Junction-only immunoSEQ sequences carried no quality scores, so filtering differed. Sequencing was performed with immunoSEQ multiplex PCR; in TCRdb, only in-frame clones are kept and a portion is missing. The DNA gave D and trimming, while V, J and clone size come from that table. The sample includes roughly 2,500,000 clones, over 85% of them seen just once.

Sequencing input: naive CD4+ T cells from PBMCs. Subset: CD45RA+ positively selected. The clonotype was recovered from a man aged 18 to 29 in good health. Some clones in this sample may be carry-over from other donors' samples. The chain combines TRBV29-1 with TRBJ2-2, with 7 bases aligning to TRBD2. The CDR3, as DNA: TGCAGCGTAGGGACTACCTACACCGGGGAGCTGTTTTTT. Its protein is CSVGTTYTGELFF.